Below are 30 T cell receptor beta chains sequenced from a single sample in a study of cytomegalovirus exposure and HLA in healthy donors. Primers: 60 Vbeta forward and 13 Jbeta reverse. TCRdb's table, derived via immunoSEQ multiplex PCR, lists solely in-frame clones and lacks some. This sample carries about 140,000 clones, roughly 85% of them seen once, and the ten largest clones take 6.5% to 7%. The sequenced sample consisted of PBMCs. The origin of the receptors is a man aged 35-49 years in good health and CMV-seropositive.

This chain uses TRBV29-1 with TRBJ1-1; D is uncertain. The CDR3 length is 13 residues. V lost 7 bases to trimming and J lost 3 bases, with 15 bases between them. Germline V gene lookup returns CDR1 SQVTM and CDR2 ANQGSEA. CDR3 in amino acids: CSAPAVRDTEAFF. The CDR3, as DNA: TGCAGCGCCCCGGCGGTCCGGGACACTGAAGCTTTCTTT.

Turning to this clone: Its ends do not fully match the called genes, so a read error is possible. V and J are TRBV5-1 and TRBJ1-5; possibly TRBD1 for D (5 bases). Germline CDR1 and CDR2: SGHRS and YFSETQ. CDR3 length equals 18 residues. The CDR3, as DNA: TGCGCCAGCAGCTTGGGGGGCGGGGGGGACTATAGCAGTCAGCCCCAGCATTTT. Translating gives CASSLGGGGDYSSQPQHF.

Concerning this clone itself: Compared with germline, one end of the junction differs, possibly owing to a read error. The V call is TRBV7-9, the J call TRBJ2-7; D perhaps matches TRBD1 (6 bases). The CDR3 has 12 residues. From germline, CDR1 is SEHNR and CDR2 FQNEAQ (reference sequence). CDR3 residues: CSSSWTAYEQYF. The CDR3, as DNA: TGTTCCAGCAGCTGGACAGCCTACGAGCAGTACTTC.

This clone was seen only once. V is TRBV12-5 and J is TRBJ2-5, with 8 bases lining up with TRBD1. The trim removed 5 bases at V and 1 base at J, leaving 6 bases unmatched. The CDR3 has 15 residues. In germline, CDR1 is LGHNT, CDR2 FRNRAP. The CDR3 protein is CASGQGTGGQETQYF. In DNA, the CDR3 is TGTGCTAGTGGTCAGGGGACAGGTGGCCAAGAGACCCAGTACTTC.

CDR3 DNA sequence: TGTGCCTGGAGTGTACTTGGAAACACCATATATTTT. Encoded protein: CAWSVLGNTIYF. The chain uses TRBV30 and TRBJ1-3; D uncertain. The CDR3 spans 12 residues. CDR1 and CDR2 from the germline V gene are GTSNPN and SVGIG (reference sequence). With 0 bases removed from V and 3 bases from J, the gap between germline ends came to 3 bases.

This rearrangement joins TRBV10-1 to TRBJ1-1; D not certain. In germline, CDR1 is WNHNN, CDR2 SYGVQD (reference sequence). Trimming cost V 4 bases and J 10 bases, with 19 bases left between them. This CDR3 region has 14 residues. CDR3 in DNA: TGCGCCAGCAGTGTACGGAGGTCCCCAGAGGGAGCTTTCTTT. It translates to CASSVRRSPEGAFF.

The chain is built from TRBV19 and TRBJ1-6, with D tentatively TRBD1 (5 bases). The CDR3 covers 13 residues. Per the germline V gene, CDR1 is LNHDA and CDR2 is SQIVND (reference sequence). V was trimmed by 7 bases and J by 10 bases, leaving 14 bases between them. The CDR3: CASTLGGQSPLHF. The CDR3 DNA follows: TGTGCCAGTACCCTGGGGGGTCAATCACCCCTCCACTTT. The variable domain in full, with the rest retrieved from reference TRBV19 and TRBJ1-6, is DGGITQSPKYLFRKEGQNVTLSCEQNLNHDAMYWYRQDPGQGLRLIYYSQIVNDFQKGDIAEGYSVSREKKESFPLTVTSAQKNPTAFYLCASTLGGQSPLHFGNGTRLTVT.

The chain employs TRBV15 and TRBJ1-2, with D possibly being TRBD1 (5 bases). The CDR3 is 15 amino acids. Germline CDR1 reads LNHNV; CDR2 reads YYDKDF (reference sequence). Trimming took off 4 bases at V and 3 bases at J, with 15 bases between the two ends. Here the CDR3 DNA reads TGTGCCACCAGCATCCCAGGGAGGGCCTACTATGGCTACACCTTC. Encoded protein: CATSIPGRAYYGYTF.

CDR3 coding DNA: TGTGCCAGCAGTGCTCAGGGGATCAGCAATCAGCCCCAGCATTTT. This translates into CASSAQGISNQPQHF. The chain carries TRBV6-1 and TRBJ1-5; maybe TRBD1 (6 bases). The germline CDR1 and CDR2 sequences are MNHNS and SASEGT. The CDR3 is 15 residues long. Trimming cost V 4 bases and J 1 base, with 11 bases left between them.

The chain has TRBV9 and TRBJ2-5; a possible D gene is TRBD2 (6 bases). Germline assignment: CDR1 SGDLS and CDR2 YYNGEE. V lost 5 bases and J lost 5, with 13 bases in between. CDR3 length equals 13 residues. In DNA form, the CDR3 reads TGTGCCAGCAGGTTCGGGAGCGGTGAGACCCAGTACTTC. Protein: CASRFGSGETQYF.

The genes are TRBV6-1 and TRBJ2-1; 7 bases line up with TRBD2. From germline, CDR1 is MNHNS and CDR2 SASEGT. The CDR3 loop spans 12 amino acids. Trimming took 8 bases from V and 10 from J; bases not matched to a gene: 8. The CDR3 DNA reads as TGTGCCAGCGGAACTAGCGCGGGGGAGCAGTTCTTC. Translated: CASGTSAGEQFF.

The chain uses TRBV23-1 and TRBJ1-4, with a possible D match to TRBD1 (6 bases). TRBV23-1 is given ORF status, its function remaining uncertain. V was clipped by 0 bases and J by 4 bases, with 12 bases between them. This CDR3 is built from 16 residues. As DNA, the CDR3 is TGCGCCAGCAGTCAATCGGGGCAGGGGTATAATGAAAAACTGTTTTTT. Translated: CASSQSGQGYNEKLFF.

The sample holds a few counts of this clone. The gene calls are TRBV9 and TRBJ1-2; 10 bases match TRBD1. Germline loops: CDR1 SGDLS, CDR2 YYNGEE. The CDR3 is 13 amino acids. The V and J ends lost 5 bases and 7 bases, in that order; junction bases with no gene match: 5. Written as DNA, the CDR3 is TGTGCCAGCAGGGAGACAGGGGGCCGTGGCTACACCTTC. Translating it yields CASRETGGRGYTF.

As regards this clone: Other DNA sequences of this sample code for an identical CDR3. The chain carries TRBV10-3 and TRBJ1-5, with 9 bases fitting TRBD1. In germline, CDR1 is ENHRY, CDR2 SYGVKD. The CDR3 loop spans 13 amino acids. V was clipped by 11 bases and J by 3 bases; unmatched bases: 5. CDR3 amino acids: CAANRGPNQPQHF. DNA for the CDR3: TGTGCCGCCAACAGGGGGCCCAATCAGCCCCAGCATTTT.

The chain combines TRBV6-5 with TRBJ1-3; D is possibly TRBD1 (5 bases). The V end was cut by 0 bases, the J end by 1 base, with 7 bases between. CDR1 is MNHEY and CDR2 is SVGAGI in the germline V gene. This CDR3 region has 15 residues. The CDR3 loop is CASSYSEGSGNTIYF. The CDR3 nucleotides are TGTGCCAGCAGTTACTCGGAGGGGTCTGGAAACACCATATATTTT.

This clone was observed once. V gene TRBV30 combines with J gene TRBJ2-5, with 15 bases lining up with TRBD2. The CDR3 loop spans 17 amino acids. Unmatched junction bases numbered 12, after V lost 5 bases and J lost 5 bases. Per the germline V gene, CDR1 is GTSNPN and CDR2 is SVGIG (reference sequence). CDR3 nucleotides: TGTGCCTGGGATAGGGGACTAGCGGGAGGAGGGTCGGAGACCCAGTACTTC. Translation gives CAWDRGLAGGGSETQYF. The full variable domain, completed using reference TRBV30 and TRBJ2-5, is SQTIHQWPATLVQPVGSPLSLECTVEGTSNPNLYWYRQAAGRGLQLLFYSVGIGQISSEVPQNLSASRPQDRQFILSSKKLLLSDSGFYLCAWDRGLAGGGSETQYFGPGTRLLVL.

A few counts support this clone. Other DNA variants within this sample encode the same CDR3. V and J are TRBV28 and TRBJ2-7; D is ambiguous. The ends were cut back, 3 bases at V and 1 base at J, with 7 bases in the middle. CDR3 length: 13 amino acids. Germline V gene lookup returns CDR1 MDHEN and CDR2 SYDVKM. Here the CDR3 reads CASSFRSSYEQYF. The CDR3 bases are TGTGCCAGCAGTTTCCGGAGTTCCTACGAGCAGTACTTC.

This clone appeared a few times. V gene TRBV19 combines with J gene TRBJ1-1; D not resolved. Trimming cost V 7 bases and J 4 bases, with 10 bases left between them. This CDR3 contains 12 residues. Germline values: CDR1 LNHDA, CDR2 SQIVND (reference sequence). CDR3 nucleotides: TGTGCCAGTAACGGGGTTTTCACTGAAGCTTTCTTT. It encodes CASNGVFTEAFF.

This clone has a single count. This rearrangement joins TRBV27 to TRBJ2-7; D unresolved. V lost 0 bases and J 4 bases, leaving 10 bases between the germline ends. CDR1 and CDR2 from the germline V gene are MNHEY and SMNVEV (reference sequence). The CDR3 consists of 14 residues. The CDR3 nucleotides are TGTGCCAGCAGTTTATCTCAGGTTGGGTACGAGCAGTACTTC. This encodes CASSLSQVGYEQYF.

J is TRBJ1-2 and V is TRBV6-4, with 10 bases identical to TRBD1. CDR1 MRHNA and CDR2 SNTAGT come from the germline V gene. This CDR3 is built from 15 residues. After removal of 0 bases from V and 4 bases from J, the junction contained 2 bases not matched to a gene. The CDR3 loop is CASSDSRQGAYGYTF. In nucleotides, the CDR3 is TGTGCCAGCAGTGACTCGAGACAGGGGGCCTATGGCTACACCTTC.

The chain links TRBV5-1 to TRBJ1-2; 11 bases align to TRBD1. CDR1 SGHRS and CDR2 YFSETQ come from the germline V gene. The J segment lost 7 bases and the V segment lost 4 bases, leaving 9 bases of the junction unmatched. The CDR3 runs to 15 residues. Here the CDR3 reads CASSRSLDRGPGYTF. CDR3 DNA: TGCGCCAGCAGCCGAAGTCTGGACAGGGGGCCTGGCTACACCTTC.

The table lists this clone with a few counts. The genes are TRBV7-9 and TRBJ1-1; no clear D gene. This CDR3 region has 13 residues. The germline V gene has CDR1 SEHNR and CDR2 FQNEAQ (reference sequence). The V end was cut by 6 bases, the J end by 4 bases, with 12 bases between. The chain's CDR3 is CASSSRDATEAFF. CDR3 in DNA: TGTGCCAGCAGTTCTCGGGATGCCACTGAAGCTTTCTTT.

The genes are TRBV19 and TRBJ2-7, with D possibly being TRBD1 (6 bases). The V and J ends lost 3 bases and 2 bases respectively, with 11 bases between them. This CDR3 comprises 14 residues. CDR1 is LNHDA and CDR2 is SQIVND in the germline V gene (reference sequence). This CDR3 is CASSMPGHTYEQYF. CDR3 coding DNA: TGTGCCAGTAGTATGCCGGGACACACCTACGAGCAGTACTTC. The full variable domain, with the rest looked up from reference TRBV19 and TRBJ2-7, is DGGITQSPKYLFRKEGQNVTLSCEQNLNHDAMYWYRQDPGQGLRLIYYSQIVNDFQKGDIAEGYSVSREKKESFPLTVTSAQKNPTAFYLCASSMPGHTYEQYFGPGTRLTVT.

The genes are TRBV10-3 and TRBJ2-1; D is possibly TRBD1 (5 bases). Trimming took 0 bases from V and 0 from J, leaving 9 bases between them. Per the germline V gene, CDR1 is ENHRY and CDR2 is SYGVKD. CDR3 length: 16 amino acids. This CDR3 is CAISESSRVSYNEQFF. The CDR3 DNA sequence: TGTGCCATCAGTGAGTCGTCCAGGGTCTCCTACAATGAGCAGTTCTTC.

The count of this clone is one. The genes are TRBV12-5 and TRBJ2-2; D possibly corresponds to TRBD1 (5 bases). Trimming left V 5 bases short and J 4 bases short, with 11 bases between. Germline loops: CDR1 LGHNT, CDR2 FRNRAP. This CDR3 has 14 residues. The CDR3 is CASGPRQSTGELFF. CDR3 DNA: TGTGCTAGTGGTCCAAGACAGAGCACCGGGGAGCTGTTTTTT.

In its sample, this clone was seen a few times. This chain uses TRBV30 with TRBJ1-1; D ambiguous. CDR3 length: 15 amino acids. Trimming removed 4 bases from V and 0 bases from J, with 15 bases in between. Germline CDR1 reads GTSNPN; CDR2 reads SVGIG (reference sequence). In nucleotides, the CDR3 is TGTGCCTGGACTTTCCCCCAGGTCATGAACACTGAAGCTTTCTTT. Encoded protein: CAWTFPQVMNTEAFF.

J is TRBJ2-7 and V is TRBV30; D is uncertain. Germline V gene data show CDR1 as GTSNPN and CDR2 as SVGIG (reference sequence). Trimming took off 2 bases at V and 2 bases at J, with 10 bases between the two ends. This CDR3 is 13 amino acids long. The chain's CDR3 is CAWSSSAAYEQYF. CDR3 DNA: TGTGCCTGGAGTTCCTCGGCGGCCTACGAGCAGTACTTC.

The rearrangement uses TRBV4-1 and TRBJ2-4; 10 bases agree with TRBD2. CDR1 and CDR2 from the germline V gene are MGHRA and YSYEKL. The CDR3 is made up of 22 amino acids. J lost 5 bases, V lost 5 bases, and 27 bases had no gene match. In DNA, the CDR3 is TGCGCCAGCAGCTTCAAACGCCCCCTAGCGGGAGAAGGGATACGGGGGCAAAACATTCAGTACTTC. Translated, it gives CASSFKRPLAGEGIRGQNIQYF.

With respect to this clone: One junction end does not reproduce the germline sequence, and a read error may be involved. The sample has other DNA sequences that encode this CDR3 too. CDR3 sequence: CASSDMGRLDTEAFF. CDR3 DNA: TGTGCCAGCAGTGATATGGGGCGATTGGACACTGAGGCTTTCTTT. V and J are TRBV2 and TRBJ1-1; D possibly corresponds to TRBD1 (5 bases). CDR3 length: 15 amino acids. CDR1 and CDR2 from the germline V gene are SNHLY and FYNNEI.

The chain combines TRBV19 with TRBJ1-6; TRBD1 might be the D (5 bases). V lost 5 bases, J lost 7 bases, and 12 bases lay in between. This CDR3 spans 14 amino acids. Germline V gives CDR1 LNHDA, CDR2 SQIVND (reference sequence). The CDR3 reads CASSPGLMNSPLHF. CDR3 nucleotides: TGTGCCAGTAGTCCGGGACTGATGAATTCACCCCTCCACTTT.